This TCR beta chain was sequenced during a study of neurological immune-mediated disorders. MiXCR was run by TCRdb on the 5' RACE reads, yielding one entry per CDR3 protein. This sample has about 71,000 distinct CDR3 sequences, with 10% found just once. Time point given: longitudinal time-point 1 (baseline). CDR3 length: 13 residues. The germline V and J ends were trimmed by 6 bases and 4 bases, with 12 bases remaining between them. Germline assignment: CDR1 SQVTM and CDR2 ANQGSEA. This clonotype appeared many times. The receptor's source is a man aged 25 to 45 in good health. This chain uses TRBV29-1 with TRBJ2-2, with a possible D match to TRBD1 (6 bases). Sequencing was carried out using PBMCs. CDR3 bases: TGCAGCGTGGGGACACCTGGCACCGGGGAGCTGTTTTTT. Translation gives CSVGTPGTGELFF.